Shown below are 23 T cell receptor beta chains from a single sample sequenced in a study of shared clonotypes between healthy human individuals (TCRdb year 2020). CD8 naive samples were CD45RO-negative cells positively selected for CCR7, giving a CD45RA+CCR7+ population that excluded TemRA cells. Library preparation employed the immunoSEQ multiplex PCR assay. This immuneACCESS table, as held by TCRdb, lists in-frame sequences with V and J called but not all clones. Of the missing ones, under half trace to an unresolved V gene in checked studies; the others have no known cause. Across this sample there are roughly 590,000 clones, with nearly 97% seen only once. About 0.11% of the sample goes to the ten largest clones. Source material: naive CD8+ T cells sorted from blood. The cell subset or site label, as the study defines it: CD45RA+CCR7+. Receptors were obtained from a woman aged 25 to 39 in good health.

The V gene is TRBV4-1, the J gene TRBJ2-7; 8 bases line up with TRBD2. Germline V lookup: CDR1 MGHRA, CDR2 YSYEKL. CDR3 length: 14 residues. J was trimmed by 6 bases and V by 4 bases; bases with no gene match: 8. CDR3 in DNA: TGCGCCAGCAGCCTCTCCGGGACTAGAGGCGAGCAGTACTTC. Translated: CASSLSGTRGEQYF.

The rearrangement links TRBV6-5 to TRBJ2-7; 10 nucleotides line up with TRBD2. There are 13 residues in the CDR3. V gave up 6 bases and J gave up 4 bases; unmatched junction bases: 3. The V gene's germline CDR1 is MNHEY and CDR2 SVGAGI. The CDR3 nucleotides read TGTGCCAGCAGGCTTAGCGGGAGGTACGAGCAGTACTTC. The encoded protein is CASRLSGRYEQYF.

The J gene is TRBJ1-2, the V gene TRBV21-1; the table names TRBD1, a call not compared with the DNA. TRBV21-1 is assigned pseudogene status. The CDR3 spans 15 residues. The CDR3, as DNA: TGTGCCAGCAGCTACCGGGGACAGGGATGGTATGGCTACACCTTC. Residues: CASSYRGQGWYGYTF.

The chain links TRBV28 to TRBJ2-2, with 8 bases matching TRBD2. V lost 6 bases and J lost 2; bases outside the gene matches: 11. Germline CDR1 reads MDHEN; CDR2 reads SYDVKM. The CDR3 has 17 amino acids. In DNA form, the CDR3 reads TGTGCCAGCAGCGCCTTCCTAGCGGGCCTAAACACCGGGGAGCTGTTTTTT. This encodes CASSAFLAGLNTGELFF.

The chain uses TRBV6-4 and TRBJ2-2, with 8 bases identical to TRBD2. The V segment lost 8 bases and the J segment 6 bases; nucleotides outside the gene matches: 2. Germline V lookup: CDR1 MRHNA, CDR2 SNTAGT. This CDR3 comprises 12 residues. The CDR3 coding sequence is TGTGCCAGCCGGGGGGGCGCCGGGGAGCTGTTTTTT. Translation gives CASRGGAGELFF.

The chain couples TRBV5-6 to TRBJ2-3, with D possibly being TRBD2 (5 bases). The CDR3 contains 16 residues. V was pared by 1 base and J by 6 bases, with 18 bases between. The germline V gene encodes CDR1 SGHDT and CDR2 YYEEEE. The CDR3 region has the DNA TGTGCCAGCAGCTTGCTTACGGGATTCGATTCGGATACGCAGTATTTT. This gives the protein CASSLLTGFDSDTQYF.

The rearrangement uses TRBV5-6 and TRBJ1-1, with unresolved D. V lost 0 bases, J lost 1 base, and 4 bases lay in between. From germline, CDR1 is SGHDT and CDR2 YYEEEE. This CDR3 is 13 amino acids long. DNA for the CDR3: TGTGCCAGCAGCTTGGACAGGAACACTGAAGCTTTCTTT. Translation gives CASSLDRNTEAFF.

This chain links TRBV11-2 with TRBJ1-6; no clear D gene. Germline CDR1 is SGHAT and CDR2 is FQNNGV. Trimming shortened V by 3 bases and J by 3 bases, and 6 bases separated the two germline ends. The CDR3 covers 14 residues. This CDR3 reads CASSFSSYNSPLHF. The DNA of the CDR3 is TGTGCCAGCAGCTTCAGTAGCTATAATTCACCCCTCCACTTT. The full variable domain, rest sourced from reference TRBV11-2 and TRBJ1-6, is EAGVAQSPRYKIIEKRQSVAFWCNPISGHATLYWYQQILGQGPKLLIQFQNNGVVDDSQLPKDRFSAERLKGVDSTLKIQPAKLEDSAVYLCASSFSSYNSPLHFGNGTRLTVT.

This chain joins TRBV14 and TRBJ2-5; 10 positions match TRBD1. The assigned J gene may be wrong: the sequence end matches TRBJ2-7 better. Germline-derived CDR1 and CDR2 are SGHDN and FVKESK. The CDR3 is 15 residues long. The CDR3 DNA reads TGTGCCAGCAGCCAAGGACAGGGGGCCTCCTACGAGCAGTACTTC. Protein product: CASSQGQGASYEQYF.

The chain uses TRBV5-1 and TRBJ1-2; the D is unclear. CDR1 is SGHRS, CDR2 YFSETQ, per germline. Trimming cost V 0 bases and J 1 base, with 7 bases left between them. This CDR3 is built from 14 residues. Here the CDR3 reads CASSLVVSNYGYTF. The DNA of the CDR3 is TGCGCCAGCAGCTTGGTAGTCAGTAACTATGGCTACACCTTC.

This chain links TRBV7-6 with TRBJ2-7; TRBD2 agrees at 9 bases. The CDR3 sequence is 14 residues long. Germline V gene data show CDR1 as SGHVS and CDR2 as FNYEAQ. V dropped 5 bases and J dropped 3; count of bases not matched to a gene: 5. The CDR3 loop reads CASSLAGGNYEQYF. CDR3 in DNA: TGTGCCAGCAGCCTCGCGGGAGGGAACTACGAGCAGTACTTC.

This chain joins TRBV27 and TRBJ2-7, with D maybe TRBD1 (6 bases). Germline V gene sequence: CDR1 MNHEY, CDR2 SMNVEV (reference sequence). The CDR3 contains 13 residues. Trimming took 5 bases from V and 3 from J, leaving 11 bases between them. CDR3 nucleotide sequence: TGTGCCAGCAGTCAGGGGCCAGACTACGAGCAGTACTTC. Amino acid sequence: CASSQGPDYEQYF.

The chain uses TRBV28 and TRBJ2-7, with D maybe TRBD1 (6 bases). Germline V gene lookup returns CDR1 MDHEN and CDR2 SYDVKM. This CDR3 comprises 14 residues. Trimming shortened V by 6 bases and J by 3 bases, and 15 bases separated the two germline ends. The CDR3 DNA is TGTGCCAGCAGGCCCCAGGACAGTAACTACGAGCAGTACTTC. This gives the protein CASRPQDSNYEQYF. The full variable domain, in which reference TRBV28 and TRBJ2-7 provide the parts outside the CDR3, is DVKVTQSSRYLVKRTGEKVFLECVQDMDHENMFWYRQDPGLGLRLIYFSYDVKMKEKGDIPEGYSVSREKKERFSLILESASTNQTSMYLCASRPQDSNYEQYFGPGTRLTVT.

Written as DNA, the CDR3 is TGTGCCAGCAGCCCTTGGCGGGGGCACGAGCAGTACTTC. It translates to CASSPWRGHEQYF. The rearrangement links TRBV7-8 to TRBJ2-7; TRBD2 might be the D (7 bases). The CDR3 is 13 amino acids. V was trimmed by 5 bases and J by 5 bases, leaving 13 bases between them. Germline loops: CDR1 SGHVS, CDR2 FQNEAQ.

V and J are TRBV7-6 and TRBJ2-7, with a tentative D call TRBD1 (6 bases). This CDR3 is 16 amino acids long. Trimming removed 2 bases at V and 1 base at J, with 15 bases between. The germline CDR1 and CDR2 sequences are SGHVS and FNYEAQ. CDR3 nucleotide sequence: TGTGCCAGCAGCTTATACTGGACAGCCTTTTCCTACGAGCAGTACTTC. Translation gives CASSLYWTAFSYEQYF.

The rearrangement uses TRBV15 and TRBJ1-1, with 8 bases lining up with TRBD1. CDR1 is LNHNV, CDR2 YYDKDF, per germline (reference sequence). The CDR3 runs to 15 residues. Trimming removed 2 bases from V and 5 bases from J; junction bases left unmatched: 7. DNA for the CDR3: TGTGCCACCAGCAGACCGACAGGGGTGCAAACTGAAGCTTTCTTT. It is translated as CATSRPTGVQTEAFF.

The chain uses TRBV10-2 and TRBJ2-1, with 8 bases lining up with TRBD2. V was pared by 3 bases and J by 3 bases, with 7 bases of the junction left unmatched. The CDR3 is 16 amino acids. Looked up from germline, CDR1 is WSHSY and CDR2 is SAAADI. In DNA form, the CDR3 reads TGCGCCAGCAGTGATATAGCGGGACTGAACTACAATGAGCAGTTCTTC. It encodes CASSDIAGLNYNEQFF.

The chain combines TRBV11-2 with TRBJ1-2, with D perhaps matching TRBD1 (5 bases). V was shortened by 3 bases and J by 4 bases, with 15 bases between the two germline ends. In germline, CDR1 is SGHAT, CDR2 FQNNGV. This CDR3 contains 15 residues. The CDR3: CASSLRGAGFYGYTF. The CDR3 DNA sequence: TGTGCCAGCAGCTTGAGGGGAGCGGGCTTCTATGGCTACACCTTC.

The chain recombines TRBV7-9 with TRBJ2-1, with D possibly being TRBD1 (5 bases). In germline, CDR1 is SEHNR, CDR2 FQNEAQ (reference sequence). Trimming removed 1 base from V and 8 bases from J, with 12 bases in between. The CDR3 sequence is 14 residues long. CDR3 in DNA: TGTGCCAGCAGCTTAGGACAGACGAGCGATGAGCAGTTCTTC. This sequence encodes CASSLGQTSDEQFF.

The V gene is TRBV2, the J gene TRBJ1-3; D remains unclear. Germline V gene data show CDR1 as SNHLY and CDR2 as FYNNEI. Deletions cut 3 bases from V and 0 bases from J, with 6 bases between. The CDR3 has 14 residues. CDR3 sequence reads: CASSEGSSGNTIYF. The CDR3 DNA reads TGTGCCAGCAGTGAGGGGAGCTCTGGAAACACCATATATTTT.

The chain carries TRBV7-8 and TRBJ2-1; TRBD2 agrees at 14 bases. After removal of 1 base from V and 3 bases from J, the junction contained 8 bases not matched to a gene. The CDR3 spans 19 residues. Germline CDR1 SGHVS, CDR2 FQNEAQ. The CDR3 bases are TGTGCCAGCAGCTTAGGACTAGCGGGAGGGCCAAACTACTACAATGAGCAGTTCTTC. It codes for CASSLGLAGGPNYYNEQFF.

The CDR3 reads CASSFGGEETQYF. CDR3 in DNA: TGTGCCAGCAGTTTTGGTGGGGAGGAGACCCAGTACTTC. This rearrangement joins TRBV27 to TRBJ2-5, with D possibly being TRBD2 (5 bases). The CDR3 spans 13 residues. V gave up 3 bases and J gave up 5 bases, with 10 bases separating them. CDR1 and CDR2 (germline): MNHEY, SMNVEV (reference sequence).

The chain couples TRBV28 to TRBJ2-2, with 8 positions matching TRBD2. J gave up 5 bases and V 7 bases, and 6 bases lay outside the gene matches. The CDR3 contains 14 residues. Germline CDR1 is MDHEN and CDR2 is SYDVKM. In nucleotides, the CDR3 is TGTGCCAGCACCCTTGCGGGAGGTACCGGGGAGCTGTTTTTT. Amino acids: CASTLAGGTGELFF.